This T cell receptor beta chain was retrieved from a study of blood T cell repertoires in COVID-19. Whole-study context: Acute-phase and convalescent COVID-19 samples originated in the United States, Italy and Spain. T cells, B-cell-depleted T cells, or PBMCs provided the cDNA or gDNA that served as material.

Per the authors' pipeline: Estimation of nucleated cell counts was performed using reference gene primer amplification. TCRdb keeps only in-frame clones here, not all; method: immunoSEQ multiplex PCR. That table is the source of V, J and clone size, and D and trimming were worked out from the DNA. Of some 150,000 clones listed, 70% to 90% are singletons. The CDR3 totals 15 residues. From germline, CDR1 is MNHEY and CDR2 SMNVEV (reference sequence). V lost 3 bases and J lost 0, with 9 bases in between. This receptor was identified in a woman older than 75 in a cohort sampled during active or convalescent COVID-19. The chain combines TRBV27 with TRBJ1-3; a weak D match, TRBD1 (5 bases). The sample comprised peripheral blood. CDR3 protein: CASSFGGSSGNTIYF. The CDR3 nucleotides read TGTGCCAGCAGTTTCGGGGGGTCCTCTGGAAACACCATATATTTT.